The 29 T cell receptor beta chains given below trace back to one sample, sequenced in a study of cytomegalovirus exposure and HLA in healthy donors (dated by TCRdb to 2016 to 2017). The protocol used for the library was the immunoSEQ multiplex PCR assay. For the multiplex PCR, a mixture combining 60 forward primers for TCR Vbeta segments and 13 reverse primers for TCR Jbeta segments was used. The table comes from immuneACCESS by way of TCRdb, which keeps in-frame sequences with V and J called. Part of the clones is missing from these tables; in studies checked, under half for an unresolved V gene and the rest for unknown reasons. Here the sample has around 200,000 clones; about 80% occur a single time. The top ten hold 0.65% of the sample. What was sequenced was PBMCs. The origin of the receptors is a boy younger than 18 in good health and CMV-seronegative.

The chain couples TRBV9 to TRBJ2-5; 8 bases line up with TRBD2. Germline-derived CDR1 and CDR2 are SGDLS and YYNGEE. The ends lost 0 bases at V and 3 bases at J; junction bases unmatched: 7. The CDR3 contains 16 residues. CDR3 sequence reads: CASSVGWQRGKETQYF. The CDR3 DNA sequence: TGTGCCAGCAGCGTAGGGTGGCAGCGGGGGAAAGAGACCCAGTACTTC.

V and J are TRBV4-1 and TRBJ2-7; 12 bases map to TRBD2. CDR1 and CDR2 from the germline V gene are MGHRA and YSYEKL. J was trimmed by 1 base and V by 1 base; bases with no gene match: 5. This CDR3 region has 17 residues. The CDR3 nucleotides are TGCGCCAGCAGCCAAGGCCTACTAGCGGGGGGTTCCTACGAGCAGTACTTC. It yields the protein CASSQGLLAGGSYEQYF.

CDR3 DNA sequence: TGTGCCAGCAGCTCCCTGGGCGGGGGGGTGGGCAATGAGCAGTTCTTC. Amino acids: CASSSLGGGVGNEQFF. The rearrangement uses TRBV5-5 and TRBJ2-1, with TRBD2 matching over 9 bases. Germline V gives CDR1 SGHKS, CDR2 YYEKEE (reference sequence). The CDR3 spans 16 residues. With V trimmed by 3 bases and J by 6 bases, 10 bases remained unmatched.

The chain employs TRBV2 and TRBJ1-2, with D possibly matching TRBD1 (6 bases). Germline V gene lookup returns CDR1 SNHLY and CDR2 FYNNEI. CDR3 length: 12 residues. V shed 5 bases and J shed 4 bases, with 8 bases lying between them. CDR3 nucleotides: TGTGCCAGCAGTCGGACAGTCTATGGCTACACCTTC. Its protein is CASSRTVYGYTF.

The CDR3 nucleotides read TGTGCCAGCAGTTTAAGGGGGGGTCTGGGTGGCGAGCAGTACTTC. The encoded protein is CASSLRGGLGGEQYF. The chain uses TRBV28 and TRBJ2-7; tentatively, D is TRBD2 (7 bases). Germline V CDR1 and CDR2: MDHEN, SYDVKM. The CDR3 totals 15 residues. The V end lost 2 bases, the J end lost 6 bases, and 17 bases lay between the germline ends.

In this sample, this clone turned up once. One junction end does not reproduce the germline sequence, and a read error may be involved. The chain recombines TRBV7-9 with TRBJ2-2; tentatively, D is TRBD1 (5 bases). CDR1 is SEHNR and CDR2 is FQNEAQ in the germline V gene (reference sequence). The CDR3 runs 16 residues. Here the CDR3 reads CSSSLAVHRHTGELFF. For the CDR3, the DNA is TGTTCCAGCAGCTTAGCAGTCCACAGGCACACCGGGGAGCTGTTTTTT.

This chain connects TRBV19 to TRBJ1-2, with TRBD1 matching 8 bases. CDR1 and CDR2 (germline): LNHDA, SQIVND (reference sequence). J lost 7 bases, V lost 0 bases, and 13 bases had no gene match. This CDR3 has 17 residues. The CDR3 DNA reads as TGTGCCAGTAGTATAGAGCCTCGACAGGGGTCTTTTGCTGGCTACACCTTC. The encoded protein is CASSIEPRQGSFAGYTF.

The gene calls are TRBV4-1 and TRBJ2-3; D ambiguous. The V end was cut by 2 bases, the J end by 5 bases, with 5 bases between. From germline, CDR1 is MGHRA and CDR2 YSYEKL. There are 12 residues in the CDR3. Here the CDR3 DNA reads TGCGCCAGCAGCCAACCCTTAGATACGCAGTATTTT. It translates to CASSQPLDTQYF.

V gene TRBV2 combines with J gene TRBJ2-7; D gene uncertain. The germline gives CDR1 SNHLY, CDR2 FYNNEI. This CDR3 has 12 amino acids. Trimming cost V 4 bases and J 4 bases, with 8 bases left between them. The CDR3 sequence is CASSALPYEQYF. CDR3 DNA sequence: TGTGCCAGCAGTGCTCTCCCTTACGAGCAGTACTTC.

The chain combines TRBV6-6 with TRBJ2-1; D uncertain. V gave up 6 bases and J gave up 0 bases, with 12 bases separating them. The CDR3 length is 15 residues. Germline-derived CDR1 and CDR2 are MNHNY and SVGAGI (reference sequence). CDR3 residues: CASRKTEFSYNEQFF. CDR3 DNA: TGTGCCAGCAGGAAAACTGAATTCTCCTACAATGAGCAGTTCTTC.

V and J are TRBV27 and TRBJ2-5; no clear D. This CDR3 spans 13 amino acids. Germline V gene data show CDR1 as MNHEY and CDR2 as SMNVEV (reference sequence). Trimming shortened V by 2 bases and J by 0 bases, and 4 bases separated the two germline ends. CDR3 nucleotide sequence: TGTGCCAGCAGTTTAGGCTACCAAGAGACCCAGTACTTC. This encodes CASSLGYQETQYF.

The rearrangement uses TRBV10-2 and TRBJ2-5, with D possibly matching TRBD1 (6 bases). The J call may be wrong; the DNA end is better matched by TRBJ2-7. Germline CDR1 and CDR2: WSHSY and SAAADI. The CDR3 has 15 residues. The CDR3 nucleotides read TGCGCCAGCAGTGAGTCGCCAGGGGCGAGCTACGAGCAGTACTTC. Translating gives CASSESPGASYEQYF.

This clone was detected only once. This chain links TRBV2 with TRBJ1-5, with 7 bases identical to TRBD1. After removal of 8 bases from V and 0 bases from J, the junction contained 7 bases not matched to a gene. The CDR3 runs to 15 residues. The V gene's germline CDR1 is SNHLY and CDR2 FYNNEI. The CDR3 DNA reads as TGTGCCAGCGGTTGGACAGGTTATAGCAATCAGCCCCAGCATTTT. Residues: CASGWTGYSNQPQHF. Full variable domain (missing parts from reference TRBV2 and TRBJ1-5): EPEVTQTPSHQVTQMGQEVILRCVPISNHLYFYWYRQILGQKVEFLVSFYNNEISEKSEIFDDQFSVERPDGSNFTLKIRSTKLEDSAMYFCASGWTGYSNQPQHFGDGTRLSIL.

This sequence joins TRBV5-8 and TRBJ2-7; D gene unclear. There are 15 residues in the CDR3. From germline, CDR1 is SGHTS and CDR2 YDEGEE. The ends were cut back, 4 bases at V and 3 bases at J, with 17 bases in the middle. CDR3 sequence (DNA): TGTGCCAGCAGCCCCGTCTCACAGATAAACTACGAGCAGTACTTC. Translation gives CASSPVSQINYEQYF. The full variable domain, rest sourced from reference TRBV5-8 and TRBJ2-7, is EAGVTQSPTHLIKTRGQQATLRCSPISGHTSVYWYQQALGLGLQFLLWYDEGEERNRGNFPPRFSGRQFPNYSSELNVNALELEDSALYLCASSPVSQINYEQYFGPGTRLTVT.

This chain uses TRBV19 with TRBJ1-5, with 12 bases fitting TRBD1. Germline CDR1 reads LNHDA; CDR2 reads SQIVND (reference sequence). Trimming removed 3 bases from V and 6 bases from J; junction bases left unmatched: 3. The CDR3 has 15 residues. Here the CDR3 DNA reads TGTGCCAGTAGTATGGTGGGACAGGGGGCTCAGCCCCAGCATTTT. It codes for CASSMVGQGAQPQHF.

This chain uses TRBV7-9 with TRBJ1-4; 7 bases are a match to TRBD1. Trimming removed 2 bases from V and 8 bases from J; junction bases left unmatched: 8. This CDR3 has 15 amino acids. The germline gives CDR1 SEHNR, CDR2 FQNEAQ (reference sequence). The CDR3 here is CASSLLGQVDEKLFF. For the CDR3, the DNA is TGTGCCAGCAGCTTATTAGGACAGGTAGACGAAAAACTGTTTTTT.

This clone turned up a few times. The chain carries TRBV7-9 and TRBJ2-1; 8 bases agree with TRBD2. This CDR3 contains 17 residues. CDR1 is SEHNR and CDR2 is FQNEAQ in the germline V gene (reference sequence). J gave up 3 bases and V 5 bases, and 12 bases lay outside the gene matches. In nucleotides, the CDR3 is TGTGCCAGCAGCCGTGGAAGAGGTAGCGGGATCTACAATGAGCAGTTCTTC. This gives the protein CASSRGRGSGIYNEQFF.

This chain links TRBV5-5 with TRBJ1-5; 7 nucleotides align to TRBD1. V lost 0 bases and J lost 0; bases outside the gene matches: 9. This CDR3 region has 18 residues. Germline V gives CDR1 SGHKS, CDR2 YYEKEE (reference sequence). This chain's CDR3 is CASSLGKDRAYSNQPQHF. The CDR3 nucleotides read TGTGCCAGCAGCTTGGGCAAAGACAGGGCGTATAGCAATCAGCCCCAGCATTTT.

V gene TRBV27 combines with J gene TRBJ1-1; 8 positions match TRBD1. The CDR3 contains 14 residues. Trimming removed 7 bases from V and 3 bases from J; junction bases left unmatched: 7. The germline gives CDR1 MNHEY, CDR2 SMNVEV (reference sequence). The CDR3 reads CASNQQGGDTEAFF. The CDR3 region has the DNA TGTGCCAGCAACCAACAGGGGGGGGACACTGAAGCTTTCTTT.

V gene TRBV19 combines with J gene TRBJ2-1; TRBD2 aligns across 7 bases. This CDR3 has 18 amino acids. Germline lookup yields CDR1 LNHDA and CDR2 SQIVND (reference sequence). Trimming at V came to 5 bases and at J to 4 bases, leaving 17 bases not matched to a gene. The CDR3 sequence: CASSSSQDGGREYNEQFF. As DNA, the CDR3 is TGTGCCAGTAGTTCCTCCCAGGATGGAGGGAGGGAGTACAATGAGCAGTTCTTC. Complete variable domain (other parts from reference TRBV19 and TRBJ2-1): DGGITQSPKYLFRKEGQNVTLSCEQNLNHDAMYWYRQDPGQGLRLIYYSQIVNDFQKGDIAEGYSVSREKKESFPLTVTSAQKNPTAFYLCASSSSQDGGREYNEQFFGPGTRLTVL.

CDR3 protein: CASSPREREKLFF. CDR3 DNA sequence: TGTGCCAGCTCACCTCGGGAACGAGAAAAACTGTTTTTT. The chain recombines TRBV18 with TRBJ1-4, with no clear D. Germline CDR1 is KGHSH and CDR2 is LQKENI. This CDR3 is 13 amino acids long. V was trimmed by 3 bases and J by 8 bases, leaving 10 bases between them.

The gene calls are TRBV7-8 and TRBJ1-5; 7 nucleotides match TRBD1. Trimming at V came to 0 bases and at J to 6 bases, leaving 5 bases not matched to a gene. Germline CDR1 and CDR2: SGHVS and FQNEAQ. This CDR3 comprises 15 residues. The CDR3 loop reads CASSLAGTEAQPQHF. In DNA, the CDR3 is TGTGCCAGCAGCTTAGCCGGGACAGAAGCTCAGCCCCAGCATTTT.

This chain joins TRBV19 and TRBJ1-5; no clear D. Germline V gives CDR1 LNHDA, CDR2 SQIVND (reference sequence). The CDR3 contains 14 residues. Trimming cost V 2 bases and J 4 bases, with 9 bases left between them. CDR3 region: CASSIRSRNQPQHF. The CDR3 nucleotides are TGTGCCAGTAGTATACGTAGTAGAAATCAGCCCCAGCATTTT.

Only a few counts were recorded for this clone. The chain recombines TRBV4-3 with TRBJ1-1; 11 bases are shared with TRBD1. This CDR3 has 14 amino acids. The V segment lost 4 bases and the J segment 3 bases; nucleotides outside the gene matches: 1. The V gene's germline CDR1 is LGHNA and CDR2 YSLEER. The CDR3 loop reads CASSPGQGDTEAFF. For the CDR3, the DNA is TGCGCCAGCAGCCCGGGACAGGGGGACACTGAAGCTTTCTTT.

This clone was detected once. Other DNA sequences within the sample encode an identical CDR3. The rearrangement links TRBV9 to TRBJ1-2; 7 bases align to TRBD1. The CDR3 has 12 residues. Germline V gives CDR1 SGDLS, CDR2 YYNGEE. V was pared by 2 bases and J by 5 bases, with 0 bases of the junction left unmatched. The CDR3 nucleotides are TGTGCCAGCAGCGTGACAGGGTATGGCTACACCTTC. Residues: CASSVTGYGYTF.

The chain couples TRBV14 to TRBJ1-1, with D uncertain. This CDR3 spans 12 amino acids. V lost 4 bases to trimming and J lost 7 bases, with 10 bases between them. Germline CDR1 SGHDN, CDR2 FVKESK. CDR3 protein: CASSLPGIEAFF. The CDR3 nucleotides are TGTGCCAGCAGCCTTCCGGGGATTGAAGCTTTCTTT.

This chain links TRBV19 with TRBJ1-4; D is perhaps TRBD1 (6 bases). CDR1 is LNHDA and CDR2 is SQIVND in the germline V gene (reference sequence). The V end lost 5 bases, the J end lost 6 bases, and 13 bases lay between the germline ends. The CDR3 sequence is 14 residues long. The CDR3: CASSPDSRDEKLFF. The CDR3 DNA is TGTGCCAGTAGTCCGGACAGTCGCGATGAAAAACTGTTTTTT.

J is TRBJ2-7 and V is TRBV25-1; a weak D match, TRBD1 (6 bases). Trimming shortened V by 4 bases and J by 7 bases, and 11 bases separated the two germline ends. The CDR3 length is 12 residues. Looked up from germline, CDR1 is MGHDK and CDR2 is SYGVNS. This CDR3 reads CASSGQGREQYF. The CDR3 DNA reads TGTGCCAGCAGTGGTCAGGGGAGAGAGCAGTACTTC.

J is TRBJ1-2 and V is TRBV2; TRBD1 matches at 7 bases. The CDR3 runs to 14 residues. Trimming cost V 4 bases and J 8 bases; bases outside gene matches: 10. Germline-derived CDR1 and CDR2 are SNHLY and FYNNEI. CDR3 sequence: CASSGGTVSLGYTF. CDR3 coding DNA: TGTGCCAGCAGTGGGGGGACAGTTTCCTTGGGCTACACCTTC.